These 2 T cell receptor beta chains were all obtained from the same sample, sequenced in a study of blood T cells in healthy people across ages. A second PCR of 7 to 11 cycles used a sample-barcoded 5' primer and a J-beta primer mix. TCRdb itself ran the 5' RACE reads through MiXCR, one entry per CDR3 protein. Altogether some 880,000 distinct CDR3 sequences are present, about 37% being singletons, with the ten largest covering roughly 13%. Sequenced input: blood. All receptors derive from a man aged 18 to 29 in good health.

As regards this clonotype: The germline gene is not matched at one end of the junction; a read error may be the cause. The rearrangement uses TRBV5-1 and TRBJ2-1; D assignment may be TRBD1 or TRBD2 (5 bases each). The CDR3 consists of 17 residues. Germline V gene data show CDR1 as SGHRS and CDR2 as YFSETQ. CDR3 sequence: CASSRLPEGFVYDEQFF. As DNA, the CDR3 is TGCGCCAGCAGCCGCCTCCCCGAGGGGTTCGTCTACGATGAGCAGTTCTTC.

This clonotype was found a few times. The chain links TRBV20-1 to TRBJ2-5; weak D call: TRBD1 (6 bases). Trimming removed 7 bases at V and 2 bases at J, with 14 bases between. The CDR3 sequence is 13 residues long. Germline CDR1 DFQATT, CDR2 SNEGSKA (reference sequence). The DNA for the CDR3 is TGCAGTGGTCGGGACACCCGACAAGAGACCCAGTACTTC. Protein product: CSGRDTRQETQYF.